The present T cell receptor beta chain was sequenced within a study of CD8+CD57+ T cells in acquired aplastic anemia (dated by TCRdb to 2017 to 2018). At the level of the whole study: A mean of approximately 3 ug of DNA, ranging from about 0.17 to 30 ug, was extracted from sorted CD4+ and CD8+ cells. CD8+CD57+ expansion was defined as frequency above the mean frequency observed in healthy subjects.

Study-level results and caveats: No significant difference in CD8+ Simpson's diversity was found between patients and healthy controls (P=0.060). Some 31 CD8+ CDR3 sequences were shared between patients and controls but appeared highly expressed in patients and within their immunodominant clones.

Expansion of CD8+CD57+ cells had been shown by flow cytometry in the patients chosen for sequencing. All patients had severe acquired aplastic anemia diagnosed by International Study of Aplastic Anemia and Agranulocytosis and Camitta criteria. At the time blood was sampled, none of the patients had received any therapy. TCR repertoires of sorted CD4+ and CD8+ blood T cells from severe aplastic anemia patients and healthy subjects were deep-sequenced in the study. Patients were enrolled in the USA under clinicaltrials.gov protocols 00001620, 01623167, 00001397, 00071045, 00081523 and 00961064. Ficoll-Paque density gradient centrifugation was used to isolate peripheral blood mononuclear cells. CD4+ and CD8+ T cells were sorted by FACS or magnetic beads before DNA extraction. Genomic DNA served as template for TCR beta VDJ combination and CDR3 sequence profiling. TCR repertoire sequencing was run on an Illumina HiSeq 2000. The source study handled its data this way. TRBV/TRBJ rearrangement plots, CDR3 size and DJ length profiles, and Simpson's diversity index were used to assess repertoires. The most abundant DNA sequence in the deep sequencing data was taken as the immunodominant clone. CDR3 amino acid sequences were checked for sharing across subjects and were also compared against the VDJdb database and published repertoires. The raw public data were reprocessed by TCRdb itself: fastp quality trimming at Q25, MiXCR clonotype calling, in-frame beta chains only. Duplicate CDR3 protein sequences are folded into a single record with the most common DNA and genes. The V and J calls and clone size come from TCRdb's table, not from the authors' own analysis. Across this sample there are roughly 290,000 distinct CDR3 sequences, with about 50% seen only once. The biggest ten clones account for approximately 1.2% of the sample.

CDR1 and CDR2, looked up from the germline V gene, are SGHVS and FQNEAQ. The CDR3 runs 16 residues from the cysteine to the phenylalanine. The CDR3 DNA has 48 bases and is translated from base 1. At the junction V is shortened by 0 bases and J by 3 bases, with 15 bases in between. With respect to this clonotype: Its specific antigen is unknown. No much larger clone is present one base from it, and per-base qualities are unavailable.

The rearranged chain carries TRBV7-8 and TRBJ2-7, and TRBD2 may be the D gene, going by 6 matching bases. The clonotype comes from a human donor with aplastic anemia. The sequenced sample consisted of sorted CD4+, CD8+, or CD8+CD57+ T cells (not recorded which) from PBMCs. Read as DNA, the sequence is TGTGCCAGCAGCTTAGCGGGACGGGGGACTCACTACGAGCAGTACTTC. Its protein product is CASSLAGRGTHYEQYF.